This T cell receptor beta chain derives from a study of blood T cell repertoires in COVID-19 (dated by TCRdb to 2018 to 2020). Concerning the study at large: Samples covering the acute and convalescent phases of COVID-19 were provided by collaborators in the United States, Italy and Spain. The prospective study material was composed of cDNA or gDNA derived from T cells, B-cell-depleted T cells, or PBMCs. The dataset comprised deeply sampled blood TCRbeta repertoires from subjects exposed to, actively infected with, or recovered from COVID-19. A freely available public database, intended as a resource for researchers studying the immune response to SARS-CoV-2, is where the repertoires were released. Samples were obtained from the ongoing ImmuneRACE study (first 160 participants) and from some 1,300 subjects provided by 6 global collaborators. Nearly every sample came with metadata listing a de-identified subject ID, COVID-19 status, age in years and sex. Where HLA class I and class II types were available, the types were taken from metadata supplied by the sample provider, not from assay-based typing.

Whole blood was collected in K2EDTA tubes by collaborating institutions according to the institutions' own protocols. For TCRbeta analysis, collaborator samples were shipped as frozen whole blood, as isolated PBMCs, or as DNA extracted from either sample type. A note on this clone: What antigen it recognizes has not been identified. No qualities accompany the bases; no much larger clone lies one base away.

V is cut back by 8 bases and J by 5 bases, with 9 bases in the junction unmatched. The CDR3 holds 13 amino acids from the cysteine to the phenylalanine. The kept DNA is CDR3 alone, 39 bases in frame from the first base. The germline V gene (reference sequence) yields SEHNR for CDR1 and FQNEAQ for CDR2. Overall results and qualifications from the work: How much clinical and demographic metadata was included differed by source and by participant, and the metadata was provided uncurated.

TCRbeta CDR3 regions were amplified from genomic DNA using the immunoSEQ Assay, a bias-controlled multiplex PCR. As for the original processing: The number of nucleated cells in each sample was estimated from the amplification of reference gene primers within the assay. Sequence reads were collapsed and filtered to measure the absolute abundance of every unique TCRbeta CDR3 rearrangement. For each sample, productive Simpson clonality was calculated by taking the square root of Simpson's diversity index across productive rearrangements. TCRdb took over this immuneACCESS table, retaining in-frame rearrangements with V and J assigned. Such tables are incomplete; in checked studies, under half of the missing clones stem from an unresolved V gene, and the remainder is unexplained. The DNA was the basis for D and trimming; V, J and clone size are from that table. This sample comprises a few hundred thousand clones, around 84% of them detected only once. 15% to 20% of the sample rests with the top ten.

The clonotype originates from a woman older than 75 with active or convalescent COVID-19. The chain is encoded by TRBV7-9 joined to TRBJ2-7; the central 7 bases match TRBD2. Sequencing used peripheral blood. The bases read TGTGCCAGCGGGAGGGGAGGGGCCGACGAGCAGTACTTC. It translates to CASGRGGADEQYF.